This T cell receptor (beta chain) was recovered during a study of radiation and T cells in renal cell carcinoma. The CDR3 spans 15 residues. The V gene's germline CDR1 is SQVTM and CDR2 ANQGSEA. V dropped 1 base and J dropped 5 bases, with 15 bases sitting between them. The sample's time point: blood 2 weeks post-SBRT. Treatment of the sample: 15 Gy SBRT to primary tumor, nephrectomy 4 weeks later. Here immunoSEQ multiplex PCR was the method, and the copy in TCRdb shows in-frame clones only, minus some. The sample lists about 130,000 clones, roughly four fifths occurring once. The receptor was derived from a woman aged 55-69 years with renal cell carcinoma. Sample: blood, taken from a patient whose treatment included radiotherapy and nephrectomy. This chain joins TRBV29-1 and TRBJ2-1; tentatively, D is TRBD1 (6 bases). The CDR3 coding sequence is TGCAGCGTTGAAGTATGGACAGCCACAGACAATGAGCAGTTCTTC. Translating gives CSVEVWTATDNEQFF.